This T cell receptor beta chain originates from a study of cytomegalovirus exposure and HLA in healthy donors (dated by TCRdb to between 2016 and 2019). Describing the broader study: An earlier analysis of 587 of the donors reported 250 to 300 Gb of sequence data and 117 million unique TCR beta sequences obtained from some 200 million T cells. In a later analysis, previously published TCR beta repertoires from hundreds of donors were re-analyzed and high-resolution HLA genotyping was added so that TCR occurrence patterns could be studied. Of the approximately 370 genotyped donors, roughly 76% were placed in the genetic ancestry cluster associated with self-reported Caucasian donors. Using immunosequencing, the study profiled T cell repertoires from 500 to 800 subjects and related those repertoires to cytomegalovirus serostatus. HLA typing covered class I and class II loci at four-digit resolution. An early release covering approximately 600 HLA-typed donors comprised approximately 300 gigabases of sequencing data and approximately 85 million unique TCR sequences. To predict cytomegalovirus infection status, the study combined high-throughput TCR immunosequencing, statistical association of individual TCRs with disease status, and machine learning. An earlier analysis of fewer than 750 of the donors used high-throughput TCR beta sequencing to judge whether each TCR beta V gene segment behaved as functional or pseudogenic. Typing coverage varied by locus: roughly 629-640 donors for A, B, C, DRB1 and DQB1; approximately 520 for DQA1; about 600 for DPA1; approximately 450 for DPB1. In the later analysis, no new phenotypic data were used to find candidate immune exposures; instead, reliance was placed on TCR beta sequences and their occurrence across donors. Roughly five DR-DQ haplotypes were handled as single units for association and clustering, since linkage in the cohort was strong. Genome-wide SNP genotypes for about 55% of the roughly 670 donors were used in a later genetic analysis, which treated that subset as a discovery cohort. All discovery cohort repertoires had been generated on a single sequencing platform. In addition to the first cohort of roughly 670 subjects, a separate validation cohort of approximately 120 different subjects was used. Alongside the repertoire data, information on donor age, sex, ethnicity and CMV serostatus was compiled. On average, about 240,000 unique TCR beta nucleotide sequences were sequenced per donor among fewer than 500 genotyped donors of the cohort, with 15% to 20% of those sequences being non-productive. The study aimed to test whether signatures of past pathogen exposure could be identified by cataloging public T cell receptors. Here is what the overall study found, with its caveats: Specific HLA alleles were associated with 16,951 TCR beta sequences at a false discovery rate of 0.05 in a later analysis. In a later analysis, most CMV-associated TCR beta chains were found to appear HLA-restricted, with HLA associations seemingly driven largely by CMV exposure. In a later analysis, TCR association rates were found to vary across HLA loci, with the most associated TCRs seen for DRB1 alleles and the fewest for HLA-C alleles. The authors suggested that the approach could potentially be extended to other disease states and immunological phenotypes. In a later genetic analysis, fewer N-insertions in productive TCRs were reported among donors in an Asian-associated ancestry cluster than the approximately 670-donor mean. The classifier was reported to diagnose cytomegalovirus status with high specificity and sensitivity in both the original cohort and the validation cohort. An association between a missense DCLRE1C variant and V-gene and J-gene trimming of TCR beta chains was found in a later genetic analysis and replicated in an independent cohort. The study gave a list of 150 to 200 TCR beta chains associated with cytomegalovirus. Most TCR sequences were seen in very few donors, while some public TCRs were found in many individuals. The presence/absence analyses assumed that sequencing depth was roughly uniform across donors, and that assumption may not be true. CMV serostatus was the only immune exposure information available for the cohort. A further reported finding was that TCR beta sequences accurately predicted the HLA-A and HLA-B alleles for most subjects in the first cohort. In an earlier analysis of about 600 of the donors, most TCR beta V segments appeared in productive rearrangements about 87% or about 30% of the time, broadly matching IMGT annotations. The cohort was sequenced for TCR beta chains only, and without alpha or paired-chain data the features that could be detected were limited. When HLA alleles, especially DR and DQ, strongly co-occurred, TCR associations were difficult to assign to individual alleles. Correlated functional status among segregating V segments might be attributable to linkage disequilibrium, but an unknown experimental factor could not be ruled out. Some 16 rarely observed V segments, including chromosome 9 orphons, were excluded from the earlier analysis of some 590 of the donors because counts were too low. A cluster of highly shared sequence variants was judged likely to represent a technical artifact of the sequencing pipeline. Compared with equally common non-associated chains, HLA-associated TCR beta chains in a later analysis were more clonally expanded and had lower generation probabilities. According to a later analysis, parvovirus B19, influenza, CMV and Epstein-Barr virus appeared linked to several top co-occurrence clusters. Some IMGT-functional V segments, including TRBV6-2 and TRBV6-3, could not be distinguished by the 87-base-pair reads and were therefore excluded. Because HLA typing was missing for some donors at each locus, association tests included only the typed subset. In vitro tests confirmed that a few of the cytomegalovirus-associated TCR beta chains recognize cytomegalovirus antigens.

The method was the immunoSEQ multiplex PCR assay. A mixture of 60 forward primers for TCR Vbeta segments and 13 reverse primers for TCR Jbeta segments was used in the multiplex PCR. The CDR3 region of rearranged TCR beta genes was amplified from genomic DNA with a multiplex PCR assay. Amplified TCR beta libraries were sequenced as 87-base-pair reads on the Illumina HiSeq System. Under the source paper's analysis protocol: A later analysis tallied 70 million to 100 million unique TCR beta chains across the 666 repertoires, and 10 million to 11 million of those chains were shared by two or more donors. Raw reads were error-corrected and collapsed into unique sequences with a nearest-neighbor algorithm that merged closely related sequences to remove PCR and sequencing errors. CDR3 sequences were aligned to IMGT reference sequences to assign V, D and J gene segments. Each retained sequence needed at least a six-nucleotide match to both a V gene segment and a J gene segment. Rearrangements were called productive when the CDR3 lacked stop codons and stayed in frame with V and J; all others were non-productive. Following IMGT convention, CDR3 was defined as the stretch from the second conserved V-encoded cysteine to the conserved J-encoded phenylalanine. The earlier analysis of approximately 590 of the donors excluded any sequence lacking an unambiguous match to a single V gene segment. In an earlier analysis of approximately 610 of the donors, V segments were called functional above 56.7% productive rearrangements and were called segregating when the between-donor standard deviation exceeded 5%. A statistical classification framework was built for diagnosing cytomegalovirus status from the catalog of TCR beta chain sequences. In a later analysis, V and J genes were assigned by comparing TCR nucleotide sequences against IMGT/GENE-DB human TR gene sequences. In a later analysis, CDR3 sequences and most-parsimonious VDJ recombination scenarios were assigned using the TCRdist pipeline. In a later analysis, each TCR beta chain was defined by its CDR3 amino acid sequence together with its V-gene family, and reads lacking a unique V-gene family were excluded. To address suspected cross-contamination and a sequencing artifact, a later analysis removed a few hundred highly shared, low-generation-probability nucleotide sequences. In a later analysis, a clonal expansion index was calculated for each public chain from normalized within-repertoire ranks of inferred template counts. In a later analysis, generation probabilities were computed using a VDJ recombination model fitted to out-of-frame rearrangements, and the results were checked against IGoR. Hypergeometric tests were used in a later analysis to score TCR-TCR, TCR-HLA and TCR-CMV co-occurrence, with a repertoire-size bias correction applied to the TCR pairs. In a later analysis, false discovery rates were estimated by permuting HLA or CMV assignments 20 times. In a later analysis, co-occurring TCRs were grouped with DBSCAN, and TCRdist sequence similarity was added when clustering was performed within HLA-allele-positive subsets. Repertoires with fewer than 30,000 or more than 120,000 public chains were left out of co-occurrence clustering, as were a handful of repertoires with anomalous nucleotide sharing. TCRdb stores this immuneACCESS table with in-frame sequences only. Part of the clones is absent; in the studies checked, under half of the shortfall reflects unresolved V genes, and no reason is known for the rest. The V and J calls and clone size were taken over from that table, and D and trimming were inferred from the DNA. Across this sample there are 110,000 or so clones, with over 65% seen only once. About 5.4% of the sample is taken by the ten largest.

The cohort was made up of 666 healthy bone marrow donors. All cohort members were sampled while nominally healthy, although unrecorded immune exposures were likely present. The donor was CMV seropositive and was included in the group of 250 to 300 seropositive cohort members. A peripheral blood sample was provided by each donor, and peripheral blood mononuclear cells were used for TCR beta sequencing. The Qiagen DNeasy Blood Extraction Kit was used to extract genomic DNA from the blood cell samples. Its CDR3 holds 17 amino acids, cysteine through phenylalanine. The DNA shown is the 51-base CDR3, in frame from base 1. Trimmed from V: 0 bases; trimmed from J: 5 bases; junction bases lacking a gene match: 11. As encoded in the germline V gene, CDR1 is LGHNA while CDR2 is YNFKEQ. Notes on this clone: The specificity of this receptor is unknown. No quality values exist for individual bases; no much larger clone is one base distant.

The chain is encoded by TRBV4-2 joined to TRBJ2-5, and 8 junction bases match TRBD2. The TCR sequence derives from a woman younger than 45 in good health and CMV-seropositive. Sequencing was done on a sample of PBMCs. CDR3 protein: CASSQERDGGARETQYF. The DNA sequence reads TGTGCCAGCAGCCAAGAACGGGACGGGGGGGCGAGGGAGACCCAGTACTTC.